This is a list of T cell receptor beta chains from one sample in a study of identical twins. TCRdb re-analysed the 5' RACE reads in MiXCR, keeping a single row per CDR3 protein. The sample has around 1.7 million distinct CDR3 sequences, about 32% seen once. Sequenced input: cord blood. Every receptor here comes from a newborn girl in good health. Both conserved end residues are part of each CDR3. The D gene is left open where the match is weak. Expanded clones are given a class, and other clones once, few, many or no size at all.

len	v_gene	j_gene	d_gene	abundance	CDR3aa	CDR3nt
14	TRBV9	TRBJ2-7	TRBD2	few	CASSVASGPHEQYF	TGTGCCAGCAGCGTTGCTAGCGGGCCCCACGAGCAGTACTTC
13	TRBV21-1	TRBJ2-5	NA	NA	CASLQGSHNEQYF	TGTGCCAGCCTACAGGGTTCCCACAATGAGCAGTACTTC
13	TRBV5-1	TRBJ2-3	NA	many	CASSPLLTDTQYF	TGCGCCAGCAGCCCTCTCCTAACAGATACGCAGTATTTT
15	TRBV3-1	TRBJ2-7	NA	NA	CASSQASGTQYEQYF	TGTGCCAGCAGCCAAGCTTCCGGGACTCAATACGAGCAGTACTTC
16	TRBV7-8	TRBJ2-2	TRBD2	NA	CASSLIGPGGTGELFF	TGTGCCAGCAGCTTAATCGGCCCCGGGGGGACCGGGGAGCTGTTTTTT
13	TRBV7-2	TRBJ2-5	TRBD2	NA	CASSLVQRGVQYF	TGTGCCAGCAGCTTAGTTCAGCGGGGGGTTCAGTACTTC
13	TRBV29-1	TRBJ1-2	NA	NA	CSMNTGANYGYTF	TGCAGCATGAATACAGGAGCTAACTATGGCTACACCTTC
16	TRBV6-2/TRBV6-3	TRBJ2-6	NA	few	CASSFSGLNGANVLTF	TGTGCCAGCAGTTTCAGCGGCTTAAACGGGGCCAACGTCCTGACTTTC
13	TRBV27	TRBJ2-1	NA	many	CASSLWENNEQFF	TGTGCCAGCAGTTTATGGGAGAACAATGAGCAGTTCTTC
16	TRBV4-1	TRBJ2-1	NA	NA	CASSQAQRTAWDEQFF	TGCGCCAGCAGCCAAGCGCAGAGGACAGCCTGGGATGAGCAGTTCTTC
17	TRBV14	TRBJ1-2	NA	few	CASSQDPTPDRRRGYTF	TGTGCCAGCAGCCAAGATCCAACCCCCGACCGACGTCGGGGCTACACCTTC
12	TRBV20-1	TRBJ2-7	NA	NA	CSATQPDYEQYF	TGCAGTGCTACCCAACCAGACTACGAGCAGTACTTC
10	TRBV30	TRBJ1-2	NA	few	CAWSGGRYTF	TGTGCCTGGAGTGGGGGTCGCTACACCTTC
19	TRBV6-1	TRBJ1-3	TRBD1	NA	CASSPTGTGKHPSGNTIYF	TGTGCCAGCAGTCCAACCGGGACAGGGAAACACCCGTCTGGAAACACCATATATTTT
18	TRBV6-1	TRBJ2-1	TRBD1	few	CASSIRLEDRGVYNEQFF	TGTGCCAGCAGCATAAGACTCGAGGACAGGGGGGTTTACAATGAGCAGTTCTTC
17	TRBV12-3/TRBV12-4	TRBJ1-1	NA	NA	CASSLSRDLTVNTEAFF	TGTGCCAGCAGTTTAAGCAGGGATTTGACAGTGAACACTGAAGCTTTCTTT
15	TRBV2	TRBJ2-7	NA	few	CASSEGLGVPYEQYF	TGTGCCAGCAGTGAGGGTTTAGGGGTACCCTACGAGCAGTACTTC
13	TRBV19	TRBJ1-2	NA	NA	CASSGRTPYGYTF	TGTGCCAGTAGTGGCAGGACCCCCTATGGCTACACCTTC
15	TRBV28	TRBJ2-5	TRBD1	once	CASRLPGQGKGEQYF	TGTGCCAGCCGCCTCCCGGGACAGGGGAAGGGTGAGCAGTACTTC
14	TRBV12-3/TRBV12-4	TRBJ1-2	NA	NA	CASRFSSGNYGYTF	TGTGCCAGCAGGTTCAGTTCGGGGAACTATGGCTACACCTTC
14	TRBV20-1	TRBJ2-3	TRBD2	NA	CSATRLAGGDTQYF	TGCAGTGCTACGAGACTAGCGGGAGGAGATACGCAGTATTTT
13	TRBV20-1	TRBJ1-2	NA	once	CSASPGADYGYTF	TGCAGTGCTAGCCCCGGAGCTGACTATGGCTACACCTTC
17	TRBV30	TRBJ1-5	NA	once	CAWSVWGRGSGNQPQHF	TGTGCCTGGAGTGTTTGGGGCAGGGGAAGTGGCAATCAGCCCCAGCATTTT
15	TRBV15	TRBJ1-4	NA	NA	CATSRAGSRGGKLFF	TGTGCCACCAGCAGAGCGGGATCTAGAGGGGGAAAACTGTTTTTT
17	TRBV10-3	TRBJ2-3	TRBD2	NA	CAISDRTSGGGTDTQYF	TGTGCCATCAGTGACCGGACTAGCGGGGGGGGCACAGATACGCAGTATTTT
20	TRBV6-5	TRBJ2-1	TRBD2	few	CASSYSSSGRAGSSYNEQFF	TGTGCCAGCAGTTACTCGTCCAGCGGGAGGGCCGGCAGCTCCTACAATGAGCAGTTCTTC
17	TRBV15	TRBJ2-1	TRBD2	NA	CATSRGMGLAGNNEQFF	TGTGCCACCAGCAGAGGAATGGGACTAGCGGGGAACAATGAGCAGTTCTTC
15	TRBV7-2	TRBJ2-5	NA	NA	CASSLTPGPQETQYF	TGTGCCAGCAGCTTAACCCCGGGACCCCAAGAGACCCAGTACTTC
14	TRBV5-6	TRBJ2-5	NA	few	CASSLEVSMETQYF	TGTGCCAGCAGCTTGGAGGTTTCAATGGAGACCCAGTACTTC
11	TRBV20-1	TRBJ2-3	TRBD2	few	CSPVGGDTQYF	TGCAGTCCGGTGGGAGGGGATACGCAGTATTTT
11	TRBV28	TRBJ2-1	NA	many	CASSLSGDEFF	TGTGCCAGCAGTTTATCGGGGGATGAGTTCTTC
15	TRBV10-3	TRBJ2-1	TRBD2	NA	CAISSIAGGPNEQFF	TGTGCCATCAGTTCTATAGCGGGAGGTCCAAATGAGCAGTTCTTC
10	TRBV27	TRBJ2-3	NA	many	CASLGDTQYF	TGTGCCAGCCTAGGAGATACGCAGTATTTT
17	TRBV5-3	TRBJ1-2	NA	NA	CARSLASWQGVNYGYTF	TGTGCCAGAAGCTTGGCCTCGTGGCAGGGTGTTAACTATGGCTACACCTTC
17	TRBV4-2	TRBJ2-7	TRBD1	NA	CASSQGVRDRAYNEQYF	TGTGCCAGCAGCCAAGGCGTTAGGGACAGGGCCTACAATGAGCAGTACTTC
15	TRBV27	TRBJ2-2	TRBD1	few	CASSYGTGNTGELFF	TGTGCCAGCAGTTACGGGACAGGGAACACCGGGGAGCTGTTTTTT
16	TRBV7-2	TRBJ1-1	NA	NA	CASSLGPGWSNTEAFF	TGTGCCAGCAGCTTAGGCCCGGGATGGAGTAACACTGAAGCTTTCTTT
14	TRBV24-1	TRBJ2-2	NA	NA	CATSVSGNTGELFF	TGTGCCACCAGTGTTAGCGGGAACACCGGGGAGCTGTTTTTT
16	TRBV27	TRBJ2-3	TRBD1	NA	CASSILNRGHKDTQYF	TGTGCCAGCAGCATCCTTAACAGGGGGCATAAAGATACGCAGTATTTT
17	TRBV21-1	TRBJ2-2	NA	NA	CASSTYVGTQASGELFF	TGTGCCAGCAGCACTTATGTGGGGACGCAGGCGTCCGGGGAGCTGTTTTTT
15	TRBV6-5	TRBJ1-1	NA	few	CASSYSSRVNTEAFF	TGTGCCAGCAGTTACTCGAGTCGGGTGAACACTGAAGCTTTCTTT
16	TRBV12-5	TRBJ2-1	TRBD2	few	CASGLVIAGSFNEQFF	TGTGCTAGTGGTTTGGTTATAGCGGGAAGTTTTAATGAGCAGTTCTTC
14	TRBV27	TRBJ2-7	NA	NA	CASSQPGLTYEQYF	TGTGCCAGCAGTCAACCGGGACTTACCTACGAGCAGTACTTC
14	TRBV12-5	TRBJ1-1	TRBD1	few	CASAGTGMNTEAFF	TGTGCTAGTGCCGGGACAGGGATGAACACTGAAGCTTTCTTT